The 8 T cell receptor beta chains listed next were all sequenced from one sample in a study of cytomegalovirus exposure and HLA in healthy donors. The PCR used 60 Vbeta and 13 Jbeta primers. Assay used: immunoSEQ multiplex PCR; TCRdb lists only in-frame clones, some missing. The table records around 150,000 clones, approximately 88% of them present only once. Sequencing input: PBMCs. The receptors come from a woman under 30 in good health and CMV-seronegative.

The genes are TRBV11-2 and TRBJ2-7; D call uncertain. V lost 1 base and J 3 bases, leaving 10 bases between the germline ends. From germline, CDR1 is SGHAT and CDR2 FQNNGV. This CDR3 has 14 residues. This CDR3 is CASSLADIRYEQYF. In nucleotides, the CDR3 is TGTGCCAGCAGCTTAGCAGACATCCGCTACGAGCAGTACTTC.

This clone was picked up a small number of times. The chain joins TRBV2 to TRBJ1-1; D ambiguous. Per germline, CDR1 SNHLY and CDR2 FYNNEI. Trimming removed 2 bases from V and 0 bases from J, with 7 bases in between. The CDR3 has 14 amino acids. The DNA of the CDR3 is TGTGCCAGCAGTGAACGGAGGCTGAACACTGAAGCTTTCTTT. Residues: CASSERRLNTEAFF. The full variable domain, completed using reference TRBV2 and TRBJ1-1, is EPEVTQTPSHQVTQMGQEVILRCVPISNHLYFYWYRQILGQKVEFLVSFYNNEISEKSEIFDDQFSVERPDGSNFTLKIRSTKLEDSAMYFCASSERRLNTEAFFGQGTRLTVV.

J is TRBJ2-2 and V is TRBV29-1; D unclear. With 2 bases removed from V and 7 bases from J, the gap between germline ends came to 5 bases. The germline CDR1 and CDR2 sequences are SQVTM and ANQGSEA. The CDR3 covers 11 residues. CDR3 in DNA: TGCAGCGTTGAAAGAGGCGGGGAGCTGTTTTTT. Translation: CSVERGGELFF.

V and J are TRBV6-5 and TRBJ1-2; perhaps TRBD1 as D (6 bases). Germline V gene data show CDR1 as MNHEY and CDR2 as SVGAGI. The CDR3 contains 13 residues. The ends were cut back, 7 bases at V and 8 bases at J, with 17 bases in the middle. CDR3 nucleotide sequence: TGTGCCAGCATCCACGGGGGGGGCCGGGGCTACACCTTC. Amino acids: CASIHGGGRGYTF.

The chain has TRBV28 and TRBJ1-1; the D is unclear. Germline V gene sequence: CDR1 MDHEN, CDR2 SYDVKM. Trimming left V 5 bases short and J 1 base short, with 17 bases between. The CDR3 has 16 amino acids. The DNA of the CDR3 is TGTGCCAGCAGTCCTCTATTGATTCGCACGAACACTGAAGCTTTCTTT. Protein sequence: CASSPLLIRTNTEAFF.

This clone was observed once. The chain employs TRBV2 and TRBJ2-7; no firm D call. The V gene's germline CDR1 is SNHLY and CDR2 FYNNEI. V was pared by 8 bases and J by 3 bases, with 11 bases between. CDR3 length: 12 amino acids. CDR3 amino acids: CASGSGLYEQYF. For the CDR3, the DNA is TGTGCCAGCGGGTCAGGCCTCTACGAGCAGTACTTC.

The V call is TRBV10-1, the J call TRBJ2-3; TRBD2 is a possible D gene (6 bases). V was cut by 8 bases and J by 2 bases, with 23 bases left in between. The CDR3 sequence is 17 residues long. Looked up from germline, CDR1 is WNHNN and CDR2 is SYGVQD (reference sequence). The CDR3 reads CASSSRDGGANTDTQYF. In DNA, the CDR3 is TGCGCCAGCTCCAGCCGTGATGGCGGGGCCAACACAGATACGCAGTATTTT.

The rearrangement uses TRBV5-4 and TRBJ1-4; D is unclear. This CDR3 contains 13 residues. Trimming shortened V by 4 bases and J by 10 bases, and 14 bases separated the two germline ends. Germline assignment: CDR1 SGHNT and CDR2 YYREEE (reference sequence). CDR3 sequence reads: CASSPGEVGKLFF. CDR3 DNA: TGTGCCAGCAGCCCTGGAGAGGTGGGAAAACTGTTTTTT. Complete variable domain (other parts from reference TRBV5-4 and TRBJ1-4): ETGVTQSPTHLIKTRGQQVTLRCSSQSGHNTVSWYQQALGQGPQFIFQYYREEENGRGNFPPRFSGLQFPNYSSELNVNALELDDSALYLCASSPGEVGKLFFGSGTQLSVL.